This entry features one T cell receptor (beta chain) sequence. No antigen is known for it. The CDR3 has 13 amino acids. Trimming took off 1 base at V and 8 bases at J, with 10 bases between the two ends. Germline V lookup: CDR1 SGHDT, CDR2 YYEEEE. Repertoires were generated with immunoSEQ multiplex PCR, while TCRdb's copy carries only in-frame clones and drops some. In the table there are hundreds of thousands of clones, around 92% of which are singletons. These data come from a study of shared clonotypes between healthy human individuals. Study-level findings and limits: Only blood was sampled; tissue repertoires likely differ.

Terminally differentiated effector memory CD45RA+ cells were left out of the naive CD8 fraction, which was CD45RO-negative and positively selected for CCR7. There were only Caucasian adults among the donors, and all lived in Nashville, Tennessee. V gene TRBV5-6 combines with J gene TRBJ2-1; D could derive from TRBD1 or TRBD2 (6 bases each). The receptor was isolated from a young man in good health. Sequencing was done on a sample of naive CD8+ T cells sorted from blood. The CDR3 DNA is TGTGCCAGCAGCTTGCCCGGGGGCCATGAGCAGTTCTTC. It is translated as CASSLPGGHEQFF.